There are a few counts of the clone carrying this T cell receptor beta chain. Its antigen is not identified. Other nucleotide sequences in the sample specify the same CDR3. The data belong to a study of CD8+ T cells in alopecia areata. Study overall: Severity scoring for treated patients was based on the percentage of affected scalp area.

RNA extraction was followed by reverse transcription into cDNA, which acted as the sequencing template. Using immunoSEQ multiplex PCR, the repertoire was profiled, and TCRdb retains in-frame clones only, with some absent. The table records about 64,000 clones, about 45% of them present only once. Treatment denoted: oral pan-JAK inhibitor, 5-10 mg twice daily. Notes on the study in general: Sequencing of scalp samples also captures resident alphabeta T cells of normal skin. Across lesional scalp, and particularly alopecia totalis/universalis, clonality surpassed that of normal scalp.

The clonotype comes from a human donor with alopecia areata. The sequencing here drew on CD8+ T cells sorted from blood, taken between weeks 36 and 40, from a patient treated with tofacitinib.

CDR3 loop: CSVGGDEQFF. Here the CDR3 DNA reads TGCAGCGTTGGCGGGGATGAGCAGTTCTTC. J is TRBJ2-1 and V is TRBV29-1, with D possibly matching TRBD2 (6 bases). The V end lost 4 bases, the J end lost 8 bases, and 6 bases lay between the germline ends. The CDR3 is 10 amino acids. The germline gives CDR1 SQVTM, CDR2 ANQGSEA.